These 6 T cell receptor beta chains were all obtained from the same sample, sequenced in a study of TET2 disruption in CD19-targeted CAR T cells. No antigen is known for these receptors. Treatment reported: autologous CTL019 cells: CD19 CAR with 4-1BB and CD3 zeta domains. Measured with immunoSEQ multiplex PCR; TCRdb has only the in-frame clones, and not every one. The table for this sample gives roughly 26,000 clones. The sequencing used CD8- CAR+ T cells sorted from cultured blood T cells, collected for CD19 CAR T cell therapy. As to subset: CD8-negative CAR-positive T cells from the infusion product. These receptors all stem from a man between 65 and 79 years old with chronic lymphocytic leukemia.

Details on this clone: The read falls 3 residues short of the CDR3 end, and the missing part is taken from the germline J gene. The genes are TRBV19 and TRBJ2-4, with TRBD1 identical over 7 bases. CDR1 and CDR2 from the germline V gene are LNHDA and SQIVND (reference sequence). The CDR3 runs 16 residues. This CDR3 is CASRNLRQGRNYGQYF. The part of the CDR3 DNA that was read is TGTGCCAGTAGAAACCTTCGACAGGGTCGAAACTATGGT.

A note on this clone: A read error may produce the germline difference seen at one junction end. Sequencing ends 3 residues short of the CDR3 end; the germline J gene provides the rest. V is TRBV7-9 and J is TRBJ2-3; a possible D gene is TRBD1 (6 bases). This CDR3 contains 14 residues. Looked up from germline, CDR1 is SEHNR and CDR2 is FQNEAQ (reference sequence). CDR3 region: CASGLVGHADTQYF. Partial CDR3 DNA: TGTGCCAGCGGCTTAGTGGGACACGCAGATACG.

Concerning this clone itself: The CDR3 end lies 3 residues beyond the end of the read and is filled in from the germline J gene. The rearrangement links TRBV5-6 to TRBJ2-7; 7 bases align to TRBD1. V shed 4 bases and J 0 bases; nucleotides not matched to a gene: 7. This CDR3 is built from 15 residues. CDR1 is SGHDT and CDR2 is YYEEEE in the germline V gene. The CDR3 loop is CASSPQGVSSYEQYF. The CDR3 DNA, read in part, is TGTGCCAGCAGCCCGCAGGGGGTGAGCTCCTACGAG.

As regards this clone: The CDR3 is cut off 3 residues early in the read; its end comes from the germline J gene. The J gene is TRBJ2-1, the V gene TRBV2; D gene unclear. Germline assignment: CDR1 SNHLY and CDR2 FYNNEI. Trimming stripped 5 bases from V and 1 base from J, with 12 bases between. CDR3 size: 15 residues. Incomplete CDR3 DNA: TGTGCCAGCAGTCCTCGACAAAAGTCCTACAATGAG. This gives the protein CASSPRQKSYNE. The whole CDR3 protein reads CASSPRQKSYNEQFF.

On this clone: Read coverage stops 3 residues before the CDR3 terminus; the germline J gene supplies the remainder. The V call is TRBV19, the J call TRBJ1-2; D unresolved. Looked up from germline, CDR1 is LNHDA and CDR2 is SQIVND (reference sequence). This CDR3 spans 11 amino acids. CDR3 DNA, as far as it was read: TGTGCCAGTAGTGTTTACAATGAA. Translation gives CASSVYNE. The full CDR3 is CASSVYNEYTF.

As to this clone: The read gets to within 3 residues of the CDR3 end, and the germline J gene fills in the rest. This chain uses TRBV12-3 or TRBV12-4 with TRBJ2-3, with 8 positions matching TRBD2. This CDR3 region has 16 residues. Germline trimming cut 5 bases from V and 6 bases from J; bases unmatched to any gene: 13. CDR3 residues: CASSPRPGLGGDTQYF. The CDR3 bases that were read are TGTGCCAGCAGTCCGCGCCCGGGACTAGGGGGGGATACG.